Listed here is a single T cell receptor beta chain. Sequencing used immunoSEQ multiplex PCR; TCRdb keeps in-frame clones, though not all of them. The repertoire holds about 240,000 clones, with roughly 90% as singletons. The trim removed 7 bases at V and 5 bases at J, leaving 12 bases unmatched. The CDR3 spans 15 residues. Germline V lookup: CDR1 MDHEN, CDR2 SYDVKM. These data are taken from a study of blood T cell repertoires in COVID-19. The V and J genes are TRBV28 and TRBJ1-1, with 8 bases identical to TRBD1. The source is a woman aged 25 to 39 who had recovered from COVID-19. The sequencing input was PBMCs or T cells enriched from blood (not recorded which). The CDR3 region is CASMLIQGVRTEAFF. DNA of the CDR3: TGTGCCAGCATGCTCATACAGGGGGTTCGAACTGAAGCTTTCTTT.